The present T cell receptor beta chain was sequenced within a study of T cell clonotyping in hematopoietic cell transplantation. Turning to this clone: The antigen is unknown.

Trimming left V 4 bases short and J 3 bases short, with 9 bases between. This CDR3 spans 13 amino acids. The V gene's germline CDR1 is KGHSH and CDR2 LQKENI. TCRdb's copy holds only in-frame clones and misses some; the assay was immunoSEQ multiplex PCR. The sample gives 60,000 to 75,000 clones, around 94% of which show up once; roughly 1.7% is in the top ten. General study findings and limits: No sorting was done, leaving CD4 and CD8 contributions mixed. Few recipient clonotypes overlapped donors; over 95% were de novo at given depth. Broader posttransplant TCR repertoire diversity was predicted by graft donor and pretransplant recipient Inverse Simpson Index values. After transplant, recipient diversity fell while pathologically expanded clonotypes grew through day 180.

The clonotype was recovered from a man in his fifties or sixties in good health. Some clones in this sample may be carry-over from other donors' samples. The sample was peripheral blood mononuclear cells. J is TRBJ2-5 and V is TRBV18; weak D call: TRBD1 (5 bases). The CDR3, as DNA: TGTGCCAGCTCACTCAGCAGGGAAGAGACCCAGTACTTC. It encodes CASSLSREETQYF.